This T cell receptor (beta chain) is from a study of technical replicates of blood from a handful of donors. The table came from immunoSEQ multiplex PCR; TCRdb's copy has only in-frame clones and leaves some out. This sample has around 100,000 clones, with about 95% found just once. The CDR3 sequence is 14 residues long. CDR1 and CDR2 (germline): MNHEY, SVGAGI. Germline trimming cut 3 bases from V and 6 bases from J; bases unmatched to any gene: 5. The sample taken for sequencing was T cells isolated from PBMCs. The receptor was isolated from a human donor in good health. The rearrangement uses TRBV6-5 and TRBJ2-7, with 10 positions matching TRBD2. The CDR3 reads CASSYLAGVGEQYF. CDR3 nucleotides: TGTGCCAGCAGTTATCTAGCGGGAGTGGGCGAGCAGTACTTC.